One sample yielded the 20 T cell receptor beta chains listed below, sequenced in a study of identical twins. TCRdb recomputed calls from the 5' RACE reads with MiXCR, one row per CDR3 protein. The sample carries hundreds of thousands of distinct CDR3 sequences, over 15% recorded once. The same sample was also studied in work on T cells expressing NK-cell markers.

The sequencing input was PBMCs. Receptor source: a woman aged 18 to 35 in good health.

J is TRBJ1-2 and V is TRBV21-1. TRBV21-1 is annotated as a pseudogene. This CDR3 is built from 13 residues. The chain's CDR3 is CASSKAGGYGYTF. The CDR3 region has the DNA TGTGCCAGCAGCAAAGCAGGCGGTTATGGCTACACCTTC.

This clonotype was detected a few times. The rearrangement uses TRBV7-3 and TRBJ2-2; D gene ambiguous. Trimming removed 2 bases from V and 3 bases from J, with 10 bases in between. Per the germline V gene, CDR1 is SGHTA and CDR2 is FQGTGA. The CDR3 spans 15 residues. CDR3 sequence (DNA): TGTGCCAGCAGCTTATCGGCAGGATACACCGGGGAGCTGTTTTTT. It translates to CASSLSAGYTGELFF. The full variable domain, with the rest looked up from reference TRBV7-3 and TRBJ2-2, is GAGVSQTPSNKVTEKGKYVELRCDPISGHTALYWYRQSLGQGPEFLIYFQGTGAADDSGLPNDRFFAVRPEGSVSTLKIQRTERGDSAVYLCASSLSAGYTGELFFGEGSRLTVL.

The chain employs TRBV6-1 and TRBJ1-2, with 9 bases aligning to TRBD1. The CDR3 consists of 15 residues. Germline V gene data show CDR1 as MNHNS and CDR2 as SASEGT. V trimming: 5 bases; J trimming: 8 bases; junction bases outside the gene matches: 12. CDR3 coding DNA: TGTGCCAGCAGTCTAATATCCACAGGGGGCAGCGGCTACACCTTC. Its protein is CASSLISTGGSGYTF.

This clonotype was counted ten times or more. The chain joins TRBV12-3 or TRBV12-4 to TRBJ2-3, with TRBD2 matching 10 bases. The ends lost 6 bases at V and 3 bases at J; junction bases unmatched: 6. CDR3 length equals 15 residues. The CDR3 DNA follows: TGTGCCAGCAGCCCGAGCGGGAGGGCAACAGATACGCAGTATTTT. Amino acid sequence: CASSPSGRATDTQYF.

This chain joins TRBV20-1 and TRBJ1-5; D may be TRBD1 (6 bases). In germline, CDR1 is DFQATT, CDR2 SNEGSKA (reference sequence). The V and J ends lost 1 base and 6 bases respectively, with 13 bases between them. CDR3 length equals 14 residues. The chain's CDR3 is CSARVGGQSQPQHF. The CDR3 bases are TGCAGTGCTAGAGTGGGGGGGCAAAGTCAGCCCCAGCATTTT.

This chain links TRBV4-1 with TRBJ2-5, with D unclear. The CDR3 extends over 13 amino acids. Germline CDR1 and CDR2: MGHRA and YSYEKL. V lost 1 base and J lost 5, with 8 bases in between. CDR3 in amino acids: CASSQATTETQYF. CDR3 nucleotide sequence: TGCGCCAGCAGCCAAGCTACGACGGAGACCCAGTACTTC.

The chain uses TRBV6-1 and TRBJ2-4, with D tentatively TRBD2 (5 bases). Germline V CDR1 and CDR2: MNHNS, SASEGT. This CDR3 is 15 amino acids long. The V and J ends lost 4 bases and 0 bases respectively, with 10 bases between them. The CDR3 nucleotides are TGTGCCAGCAGTGGGATCGGACTAGCCAAAAACATTCAGTACTTC. It codes for CASSGIGLAKNIQYF.

This chain connects TRBV5-1 to TRBJ2-7, with TRBD2 matching over 8 bases. The CDR3 has 16 residues. Per the germline V gene, CDR1 is SGHRS and CDR2 is YFSETQ. Trimming cost V 5 bases and J 2 bases; bases outside gene matches: 12. The chain's CDR3 is CASSLTGTRQAYEQYF. DNA for the CDR3: TGCGCCAGCAGTCTAACTGGGACTAGGCAAGCCTACGAGCAGTACTTC.

CDR3: CASSSMGLYYEQYF. The CDR3 nucleotides read TGTGCCAGCAGTTCCATGGGACTCTACTACGAGCAGTACTTC. The chain couples TRBV6-5 to TRBJ2-7; perhaps TRBD2 as D (6 bases). CDR1 is MNHEY, CDR2 SVGAGI, per germline. This CDR3 comprises 14 residues. Trimming left V 4 bases short and J 3 bases short, with 13 bases between.

The CDR3 is CASSLAGGQNTEAFF. DNA for the CDR3: TGTGCCAGCAGTTTAGCGGGAGGCCAGAACACTGAAGCTTTCTTT. This chain uses TRBV12-3 or TRBV12-4 with TRBJ1-1, with no clear D. This CDR3 has 15 amino acids. The V gene lost 0 bases and the J gene lost 1 base, with 9 bases spanning the gap.

The CDR3 is CASSGLASTGELFF. CDR3 DNA: TGTGCCAGCAGCGGACTAGCGAGCACCGGGGAGCTGTTTTTT. This chain connects TRBV9 to TRBJ2-2, with TRBD2 matching 8 bases. With 3 bases clipped from V and 4 bases from J, the junction kept 2 bases outside the gene matches. Germline V gene lookup returns CDR1 SGDLS and CDR2 YYNGEE. The CDR3 is 14 amino acids.

This chain links TRBV20-1 with TRBJ1-5, with D unclear. There are 13 residues in the CDR3. The V gene lost 1 base and the J gene lost 3 bases, with 7 bases spanning the gap. The germline gives CDR1 DFQATT, CDR2 SNEGSKA (reference sequence). DNA of the CDR3: TGCAGTGCTAGAGGGCAGCACAATCAGCCCCAGCATTTT. It specifies CSARGQHNQPQHF.

The chain carries TRBV10-3 and TRBJ1-1; 9 bases are shared with TRBD1. CDR3 length: 14 amino acids. Germline lookup yields CDR1 ENHRY and CDR2 SYGVKD. Trimming took 5 bases from V and 4 from J; bases not matched to a gene: 5. CDR3 nucleotides: TGTGCCATCAGTCCGACAGGGGGGATCACTGAAGCTTTCTTT. It specifies CAISPTGGITEAFF.

This clonotype turned up a few times. The J gene is TRBJ2-7, the V gene TRBV6-2 or TRBV6-3, with a possible D match to TRBD2 (6 bases). CDR3 length: 16 amino acids. V lost 4 bases to trimming and J lost 1 base, with 17 bases between them. Per the germline V gene, CDR1 is MNHEY and CDR2 is SVGEGT. CDR3 nucleotide sequence: TGTGCCAGCAGTTCGAGTACCGGGGGTGGTTCCTACGAGCAGTACTTC. The encoded protein is CASSSSTGGGSYEQYF.

This chain uses TRBV12-3 or TRBV12-4 with TRBJ2-1; no clear D. The germline V and J ends were trimmed by 10 bases and 0 bases, with 10 bases remaining between them. The CDR3 length is 13 residues. CDR3 DNA: TGTGCCACCCGGGCGAGCTCCTACAATGAGCAGTTCTTC. This translates into CATRASSYNEQFF.

This chain joins TRBV12-3 or TRBV12-4 and TRBJ1-2, with a tentative D call TRBD1 (5 bases). Trimming removed 6 bases at V and 4 bases at J, with 15 bases between. The length of the CDR3 is 14 residues. DNA of the CDR3: TGTGCCAGCAGCCCGGGACGAGGCGTCTATGGCTACACCTTC. Translated, it gives CASSPGRGVYGYTF.

This chain uses TRBV24-1 with TRBJ2-1, with TRBD1 matching 10 bases. J was trimmed by 7 bases and V by 3 bases; bases with no gene match: 8. CDR1 is KGHDR and CDR2 is SFDVKD in the germline V gene. There are 16 residues in the CDR3. CDR3 sequence (DNA): TGTGCCACCAGTGATCGAGGGACAGGGGAGGGAAATGAGCAGTTCTTC. It yields the protein CATSDRGTGEGNEQFF.

The chain carries TRBV24-1 and TRBJ2-5, with TRBD2 matching over 7 bases. The CDR3 is 15 residues long. Germline V gives CDR1 KGHDR, CDR2 SFDVKD. Trimming removed 4 bases from V and 2 bases from J; junction bases left unmatched: 6. The CDR3 nucleotides are TGTGCCACCAGTGACGCGGGAGACTATCAAGAGACCCAGTACTTC. It translates to CATSDAGDYQETQYF.

This rearrangement joins TRBV24-1 to TRBJ2-1; TRBD2 aligns across 8 bases. J gave up 4 bases and V 2 bases, and 6 bases lay outside the gene matches. This CDR3 is 16 amino acids long. The V gene's germline CDR1 is KGHDR and CDR2 SFDVKD. This chain's CDR3 is CATSDSVAGRYNEQFF. CDR3 coding DNA: TGTGCCACCAGTGATTCTGTAGCGGGGAGATACAATGAGCAGTTCTTC.

The chain has TRBV12-3 or TRBV12-4 and TRBJ1-5, with D perhaps matching TRBD1 (5 bases). The CDR3 sequence is 14 residues long. V shed 6 bases and J shed 0 bases, with 9 bases lying between them. The CDR3 protein is CASRGHYSNQPQHF. The CDR3 DNA is TGTGCCAGCAGGGGGCATTATAGCAATCAGCCCCAGCATTTT.